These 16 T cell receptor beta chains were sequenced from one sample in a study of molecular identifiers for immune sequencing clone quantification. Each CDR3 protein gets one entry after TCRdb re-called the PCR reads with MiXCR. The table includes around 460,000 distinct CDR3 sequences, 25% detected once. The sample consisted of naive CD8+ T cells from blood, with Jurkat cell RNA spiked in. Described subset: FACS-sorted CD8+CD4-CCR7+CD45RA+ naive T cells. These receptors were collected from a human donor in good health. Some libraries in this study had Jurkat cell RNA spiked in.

CDR3 DNA: TGTGCCAGCAGTCCCTCGGTCAACTTTGTGGTCAATGAGCAGTTCTTC. It encodes CASSPSVNFVVNEQFF. The chain couples TRBV28 to TRBJ2-1, with D unclear. Trimming left V 5 bases short and J 6 bases short, with 20 bases between. Germline CDR1 and CDR2: MDHEN and SYDVKM. This CDR3 is built from 16 residues.

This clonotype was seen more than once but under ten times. This CDR3 reads CSARDSRQGETQYF. The CDR3 region has the DNA TGCAGTGCTAGAGATAGCCGACAGGGAGAGACCCAGTACTTC. This chain connects TRBV20-1 to TRBJ2-5; 7 bases map to TRBD1. Germline CDR1 is DFQATT and CDR2 is SNEGSKA (reference sequence). The CDR3 is made up of 14 amino acids. V trimming: 0 bases; J trimming: 4 bases; junction bases outside the gene matches: 5.

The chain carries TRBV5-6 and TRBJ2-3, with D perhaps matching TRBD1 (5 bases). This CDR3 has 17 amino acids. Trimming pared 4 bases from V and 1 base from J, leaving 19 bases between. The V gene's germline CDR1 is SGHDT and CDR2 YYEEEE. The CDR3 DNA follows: TGTGCCAGCAGCCTACCCAACTACCAGACAGGCACAGATACGCAGTATTTT. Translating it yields CASSLPNYQTGTDTQYF.

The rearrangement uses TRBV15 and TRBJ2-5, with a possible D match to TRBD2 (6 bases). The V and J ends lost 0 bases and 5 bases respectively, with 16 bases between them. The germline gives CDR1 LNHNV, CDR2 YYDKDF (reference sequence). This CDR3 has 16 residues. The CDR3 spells CATSRDPGLSGETQYF. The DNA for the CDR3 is TGTGCCACCAGCAGAGACCCGGGCCTCAGCGGGGAGACCCAGTACTTC.

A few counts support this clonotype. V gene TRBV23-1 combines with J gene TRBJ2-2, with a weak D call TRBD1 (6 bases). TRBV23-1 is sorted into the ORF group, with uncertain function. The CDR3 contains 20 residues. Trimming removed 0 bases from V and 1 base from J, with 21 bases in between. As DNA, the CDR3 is TGCGCCAGCAGTCAATCGTTCGGGACAAGCGTTTGCTTGAACACCGGGGAGCTGTTTTTT. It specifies CASSQSFGTSVCLNTGELFF.

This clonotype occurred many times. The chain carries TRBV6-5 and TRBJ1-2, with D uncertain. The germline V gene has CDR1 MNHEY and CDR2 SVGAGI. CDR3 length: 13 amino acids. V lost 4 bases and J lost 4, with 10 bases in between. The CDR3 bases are TGTGCCAGCAGTTCAACCGGCCCCTATGGCTACACCTTC. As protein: CASSSTGPYGYTF.

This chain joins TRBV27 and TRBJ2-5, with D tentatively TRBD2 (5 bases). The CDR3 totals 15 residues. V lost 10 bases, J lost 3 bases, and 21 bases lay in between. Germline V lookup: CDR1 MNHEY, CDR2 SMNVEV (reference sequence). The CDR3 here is CANSPGRDLEETQYF. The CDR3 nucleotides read TGTGCCAACAGCCCGGGAAGGGATCTCGAAGAGACCCAGTACTTC.

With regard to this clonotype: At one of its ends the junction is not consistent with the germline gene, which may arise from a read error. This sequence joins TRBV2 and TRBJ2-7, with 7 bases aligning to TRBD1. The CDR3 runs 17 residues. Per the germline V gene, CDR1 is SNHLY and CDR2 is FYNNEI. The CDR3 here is CASCDSPGQVSTYEQYF. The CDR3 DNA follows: TGTGCCAGCTGTGATTCCCCTGGACAGGTCTCAACCTACGAGCAGTACTTC.

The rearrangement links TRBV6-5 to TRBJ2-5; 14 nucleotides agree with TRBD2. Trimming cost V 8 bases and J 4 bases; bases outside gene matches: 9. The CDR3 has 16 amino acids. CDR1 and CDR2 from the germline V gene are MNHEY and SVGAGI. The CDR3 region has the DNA TGTGCCAGCGGTTCCCGACTAGCGGGGGGGCGAGAGACCCAGTACTTC. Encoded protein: CASGSRLAGGRETQYF.

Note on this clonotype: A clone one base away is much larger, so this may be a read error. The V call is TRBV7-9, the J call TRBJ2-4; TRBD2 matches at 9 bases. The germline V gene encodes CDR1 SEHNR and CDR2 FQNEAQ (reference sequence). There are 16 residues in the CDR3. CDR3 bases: TGTGTCAGCAGTTCCAGCGGGGGGATAGCCAAAAACATTCAGTACTTC. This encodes CVSSSSGGIAKNIQYF.

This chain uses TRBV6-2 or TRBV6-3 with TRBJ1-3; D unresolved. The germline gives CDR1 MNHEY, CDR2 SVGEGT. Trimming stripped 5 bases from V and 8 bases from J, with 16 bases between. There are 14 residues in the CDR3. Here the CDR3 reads CASSTPAGSDTIYF. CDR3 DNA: TGTGCCAGCAGTACCCCCGCGGGGTCGGACACCATATATTTT.

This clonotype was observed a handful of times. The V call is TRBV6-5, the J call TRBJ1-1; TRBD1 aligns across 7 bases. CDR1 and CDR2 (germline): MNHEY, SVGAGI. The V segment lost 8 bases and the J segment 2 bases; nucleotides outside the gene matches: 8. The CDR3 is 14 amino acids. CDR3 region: CASEREGANTEAFF. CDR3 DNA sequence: TGTGCCAGCGAGAGAGAGGGGGCTAACACTGAAGCTTTCTTT.

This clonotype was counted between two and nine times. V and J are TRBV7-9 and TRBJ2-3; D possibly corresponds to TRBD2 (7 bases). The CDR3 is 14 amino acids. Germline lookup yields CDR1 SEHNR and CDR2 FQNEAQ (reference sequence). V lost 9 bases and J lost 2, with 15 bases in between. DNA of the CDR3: TGTGCCAGTCAGGGGCTAGCGGTCACAGATACGCAGTATTTT. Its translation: CASQGLAVTDTQYF.

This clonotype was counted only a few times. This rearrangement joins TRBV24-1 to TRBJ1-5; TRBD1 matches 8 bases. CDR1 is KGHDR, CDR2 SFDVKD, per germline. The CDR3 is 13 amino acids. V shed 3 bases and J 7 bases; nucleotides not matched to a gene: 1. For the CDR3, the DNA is TGTGCCACCAGTGATGACAGGGGCCAGCCCCAGCATTTT. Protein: CATSDDRGQPQHF.

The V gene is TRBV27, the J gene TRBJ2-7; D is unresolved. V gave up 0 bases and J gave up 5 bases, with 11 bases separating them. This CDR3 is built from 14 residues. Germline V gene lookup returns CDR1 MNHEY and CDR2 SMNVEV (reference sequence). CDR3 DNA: TGTGCCAGCAGTTTATCGGGCTTTTGGGACGAGCAGTACTTC. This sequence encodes CASSLSGFWDEQYF.

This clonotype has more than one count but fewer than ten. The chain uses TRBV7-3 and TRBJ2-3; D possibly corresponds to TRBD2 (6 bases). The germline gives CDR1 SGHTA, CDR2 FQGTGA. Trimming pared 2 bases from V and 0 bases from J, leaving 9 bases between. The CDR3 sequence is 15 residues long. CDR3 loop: CASSLYGSSTDTQYF. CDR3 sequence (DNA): TGTGCCAGCAGCTTATACGGGAGTAGCACAGATACGCAGTATTTT.